The 13 T cell receptor beta chains in this list originate from one sample, sequenced in a study of graft-versus-host responses after intestinal transplantation. These receptors have no known antigen. The data were produced by immunoSEQ multiplex PCR, yet TCRdb's version contains in-frame clones alone and is incomplete. The table records some 120,000 clones, about 92% of them present only once. The sequencing used unstimulated CD8+ T cells sorted from spleen or lymph node cells, collected before transplant. The receptors originated from a human donor who was the organ donor for an intestinal transplant.

The chain links TRBV27 to TRBJ1-5; D is uncertain. Trimming pared 3 bases from V and 4 bases from J, leaving 7 bases between. Germline values: CDR1 MNHEY, CDR2 SMNVEV (reference sequence). The CDR3 length is 13 residues. The CDR3 spells CASSLGENQPQHF. The CDR3 coding sequence is TGTGCCAGCAGTTTGGGCGAAAATCAGCCCCAGCATTTT.

The chain is built from TRBV5-6 and TRBJ2-4, with unresolved D. The V and J ends lost 5 bases and 0 bases respectively, with 24 bases between them. CDR1 and CDR2 from the germline V gene are SGHDT and YYEEEE. This CDR3 has 19 amino acids. CDR3 protein: CASRSLTNPRNLAKNIQYF. CDR3 DNA: TGTGCCAGCAGAAGCCTCACAAACCCCAGGAACCTAGCCAAAAACATTCAGTACTTC.

The genes are TRBV10-3 and TRBJ2-1; 15 positions match TRBD2. V shed 2 bases, J shed 9 bases, and the junction held 5 bases outside the gene matches. Germline V gene data show CDR1 as ENHRY and CDR2 as SYGVKD. CDR3 length: 16 residues. CDR3 sequence reads: CAISEAGTSGRFEQFF. The CDR3, as DNA: TGTGCCATCAGTGAGGCAGGGACTAGCGGGAGGTTTGAGCAGTTCTTC.

V gene TRBV27 combines with J gene TRBJ2-7, with D perhaps matching TRBD2 (6 bases). The germline gives CDR1 MNHEY, CDR2 SMNVEV (reference sequence). The CDR3 loop spans 17 amino acids. The V gene lost 5 bases and the J gene lost 3 bases, with 23 bases spanning the gap. The CDR3: CASSPNLRDFLLYEQYF. CDR3 DNA sequence: TGTGCCAGCAGTCCCAATCTTCGGGACTTTTTACTCTACGAGCAGTACTTC.

The chain recombines TRBV7-9 with TRBJ2-1, with D possibly TRBD1 on 5 matching bases. Germline values: CDR1 SEHNR, CDR2 FQNEAQ (reference sequence). V was trimmed by 5 bases and J by 2 bases, leaving 13 bases between them. This CDR3 has 15 amino acids. CDR3 protein: CASSPRTNPYNEQFF. The CDR3, as DNA: TGTGCCAGCAGCCCTAGGACAAATCCCTACAATGAGCAGTTCTTC. The whole variable domain, filled in from reference TRBV7-9 and TRBJ2-1, reads DTGVSQNPRHKITKRGQNVTFRCDPISEHNRLYWYRQTLGQGPEFLTYFQNEAQLEKSRLLSDRFSAERPKGSFSTLEIQRTEQGDSAMYLCASSPRTNPYNEQFFGPGTRLTVL.

The V call is TRBV5-1, the J call TRBJ1-2; the D gene is possibly TRBD1 (5 bases). Germline values: CDR1 SGHRS, CDR2 YFSETQ. This CDR3 has 13 residues. Trimming removed 0 bases from V and 6 bases from J, with 9 bases in between. The CDR3 DNA is TGCGCCAGCAGCTTGGCGGGGCAGGATGGCTACACCTTC. This translates into CASSLAGQDGYTF.

A few counts support this clone. The chain is built from TRBV10-3 and TRBJ1-3, with 8 bases lining up with TRBD1. The CDR3 has 15 residues. Germline assignment: CDR1 ENHRY and CDR2 SYGVKD. With V trimmed by 6 bases and J by 0 bases, 4 bases remained unmatched. The CDR3 region is CAIRTGADSGNTIYF. The CDR3 DNA reads as TGTGCCATCAGGACAGGGGCTGACTCTGGAAACACCATATATTTT.

The gene calls are TRBV4-1 and TRBJ1-5; 10 nucleotides agree with TRBD1. CDR3 size: 13 residues. V shed 6 bases and J 6 bases; nucleotides not matched to a gene: 2. Looked up from germline, CDR1 is MGHRA and CDR2 is YSYEKL. CDR3 bases: TGCGCCAGCAGTCGGACAGGGGGTCAGCCCCAGCATTTT. Encoded protein: CASSRTGGQPQHF.

The rearrangement links TRBV2 to TRBJ2-1; D is uncertain. V gave up 1 base and J gave up 0 bases, with 7 bases separating them. The CDR3 extends over 15 amino acids. Germline V gene sequence: CDR1 SNHLY, CDR2 FYNNEI. In DNA, the CDR3 is TGTGCCAGCAGTGAAGTCCCCCCCTCCTACAATGAGCAGTTCTTC. Translation gives CASSEVPPSYNEQFF. Full variable domain (missing parts from reference TRBV2 and TRBJ2-1): EPEVTQTPSHQVTQMGQEVILRCVPISNHLYFYWYRQILGQKVEFLVSFYNNEISEKSEIFDDQFSVERPDGSNFTLKIRSTKLEDSAMYFCASSEVPPSYNEQFFGPGTRLTVL.

The V and J genes are TRBV25-1 and TRBJ1-5, with a tentative D call TRBD1 (6 bases). V dropped 1 base and J dropped 4 bases, with 8 bases sitting between them. The CDR3 spans 14 residues. The V gene's germline CDR1 is MGHDK and CDR2 SYGVNS. The CDR3 DNA reads TGTGCCAGCAGTGAATGGACAGAAAATCAGCCCCAGCATTTT. It translates to CASSEWTENQPQHF.

This chain joins TRBV10-3 and TRBJ1-2; D uncertain. The CDR3 contains 17 residues. Trimming pared 0 bases from V and 5 bases from J, leaving 19 bases between. Germline V gene data show CDR1 as ENHRY and CDR2 as SYGVKD. The CDR3, as DNA: TGTGCCATCAGTGAGTCGCTCCAGGACTCCAGTCCGTATGGCTACACCTTC. Encoded protein: CAISESLQDSSPYGYTF.

V is TRBV11-2 and J is TRBJ2-5, with D possibly TRBD2 on 5 matching bases. The CDR3 totals 15 residues. Looked up from germline, CDR1 is SGHAT and CDR2 is FQNNGV. Trimming left V 3 bases short and J 1 base short, with 12 bases between. In DNA form, the CDR3 reads TGTGCCAGCAGCTTCCCACTAGTGGGCCAAGAGACCCAGTACTTC. This gives the protein CASSFPLVGQETQYF.

This clone was picked up a small number of times. V usage is TRBV5-1 and J usage is TRBJ2-1; 15 nucleotides match TRBD2. This CDR3 is 15 amino acids long. CDR1 SGHRS and CDR2 YFSETQ come from the germline V gene. V was clipped by 2 bases and J by 7 bases; unmatched bases: 1. CDR3 in DNA: TGCGCCAGCAGCTTTGGACTAGCGGGAGGGAATGAGCAGTTCTTC. Protein sequence: CASSFGLAGGNEQFF.